These 26 T cell receptor beta chains were sequenced from one sample in a study of ipilimumab plus nivolumab after autologous stem cell transplantation. Assay used: immunoSEQ multiplex PCR; TCRdb lists only in-frame clones, some missing. The table records over 15,000 clones, over 75% of them present only once. The sample in question was PBMCs, obtained in a trial of ipilimumab plus nivolumab as post-transplant consolidation. These receptors all stem from a male donor with diffuse large B-cell lymphoma.

This clone was recorded a few times. The genes are TRBV27 and TRBJ2-1; D is perhaps TRBD1 (6 bases). Trimming took off 5 bases at V and 3 bases at J, with 17 bases between the two ends. This CDR3 contains 16 residues. Germline values: CDR1 MNHEY, CDR2 SMNVEV (reference sequence). The CDR3 nucleotides are TGTGCCAGCAGTCCGTACAGGGAGCACTACTACAATGAGCAGTTCTTC. Its protein product is CASSPYREHYYNEQFF.

This clone has only a few counts. The rearrangement joins TRBV18 to TRBJ1-1; D perhaps matches TRBD1 (6 bases). Germline V gene data show CDR1 as KGHSH and CDR2 as LQKENI. The CDR3 consists of 16 residues. Trimming left V 1 base short and J 5 bases short, with 17 bases between. For the CDR3, the DNA is TGTGCCAGCTCACCACTTCTTGCCAGGGGCGGAACTGAAGCTTTCTTT. Translated: CASSPLLARGGTEAFF.

The chain joins TRBV19 to TRBJ2-3; a weak D match, TRBD1 (6 bases). The CDR3 contains 16 residues. The V gene's germline CDR1 is LNHDA and CDR2 SQIVND (reference sequence). Between the trimmed V and J ends, which lost 1 base and 0 bases, there was a span of 11 bases. In DNA, the CDR3 is TGTGCCAGTAGTATAGTGAGGGACAAAAGCACAGATACGCAGTATTTT. This gives the protein CASSIVRDKSTDTQYF.

The genes are TRBV7-2 and TRBJ2-5; possibly TRBD2 for D (7 bases). The CDR3 consists of 15 residues. V lost 5 bases and J lost 5, with 18 bases in between. Germline V lookup: CDR1 SGHTA, CDR2 FQGNSA. CDR3 sequence: CASSPRGASRETQYF. For the CDR3, the DNA is TGTGCCAGCAGCCCCCGGGGGGCAAGCCGGGAGACCCAGTACTTC.

This chain connects TRBV19 to TRBJ2-1; the match to TRBD1 covers 9 bases. J lost 8 bases, V lost 9 bases, and 8 bases had no gene match. Germline loops: CDR1 LNHDA, CDR2 SQIVND (reference sequence). CDR3 length: 13 amino acids. The CDR3 nucleotides are TGTGCCAGCGGACAGGGGAATTTCGATGAGCAGTTCTTC. Translating it yields CASGQGNFDEQFF.

A note on this clone: Other DNA sequences within the sample encode an identical CDR3. The chain employs TRBV5-1 and TRBJ2-2, with 9 bases matching TRBD2. Germline CDR1 reads SGHRS; CDR2 reads YFSETQ. Trimming took 0 bases from V and 5 from J; bases not matched to a gene: 8. This CDR3 comprises 17 residues. The CDR3 DNA follows: TGCGCCAGCAGCTTGGCAGTAGCGGGGGCCGGAACCGGGGAGCTGTTTTTT. It codes for CASSLAVAGAGTGELFF.

This clone was found a few times. The genes are TRBV18 and TRBJ1-1; D is uncertain. Germline V gene lookup returns CDR1 KGHSH and CDR2 LQKENI. Trimming pared 1 base from V and 4 bases from J, leaving 10 bases between. There are 14 residues in the CDR3. The CDR3 loop reads CASSPRRKVTEAFF. The CDR3 DNA reads as TGTGCCAGCTCACCACGGCGGAAGGTCACTGAAGCTTTCTTT.

This clone was counted once. The rearrangement uses TRBV19 and TRBJ2-3, with TRBD2 matching over 11 bases. CDR3 length equals 18 residues. Germline CDR1 is LNHDA and CDR2 is SQIVND (reference sequence). V was pared by 2 bases and J by 3 bases, with 10 bases of the junction left unmatched. DNA of the CDR3: TGTGCCAGTAGTATAAGATTAGGGACTAGCGGTCCAACAGATACGCAGTATTTT. Translated, it gives CASSIRLGTSGPTDTQYF.

Remarks on this clone: Within the sample, other DNA sequences also encode this same CDR3. This rearrangement joins TRBV9 to TRBJ2-7, with TRBD1 identical over 8 bases. Germline CDR1 and CDR2: SGDLS and YYNGEE. The CDR3 covers 14 residues. Trimming removed 2 bases from V and 2 bases from J; junction bases left unmatched: 3. CDR3: CASSVGQGAYEQYF. The CDR3 DNA reads as TGTGCCAGCAGCGTCGGACAGGGAGCCTACGAGCAGTACTTC. The full variable domain, rest sourced from reference TRBV9 and TRBJ2-7, is DSGVTQTPKHLITATGQRVTLRCSPRSGDLSVYWYQQSLDQGLQFLIQYYNGEERAKGNILERFSAQQFPDLHSELNLSSLELGDSALYFCASSVGQGAYEQYFGPGTRLTVT.

This sequence joins TRBV2 and TRBJ1-5; D ambiguous. Germline-derived CDR1 and CDR2 are SNHLY and FYNNEI. The ends were cut back, 4 bases at V and 1 base at J, with 8 bases in the middle. The length of the CDR3 is 14 residues. The DNA of the CDR3 is TGTGCCAGCAGTGCTCTTAACAGCAATCAGCCCCAGCATTTT. Translating gives CASSALNSNQPQHF. The full variable domain, in which reference TRBV2 and TRBJ1-5 provide the parts outside the CDR3, is EPEVTQTPSHQVTQMGQEVILRCVPISNHLYFYWYRQILGQKVEFLVSFYNNEISEKSEIFDDQFSVERPDGSNFTLKIRSTKLEDSAMYFCASSALNSNQPQHFGDGTRLSIL.

In its sample, this clone ranks as large. The chain carries TRBV5-8 and TRBJ2-3; TRBD1 is a possible D gene (6 bases). Trimming removed 0 bases at V and 6 bases at J, with 11 bases between. Germline CDR1 SGHTS, CDR2 YDEGEE. The CDR3 contains 14 residues. The CDR3 sequence is CASSLVQGDDTQYF. CDR3 sequence (DNA): TGTGCCAGCAGCTTGGTACAGGGAGATGATACGCAGTATTTT.

The chain combines TRBV18 with TRBJ1-2; perhaps TRBD1 as D (5 bases). Trimming took 2 bases from V and 3 from J, leaving 10 bases between them. CDR1 and CDR2 from the germline V gene are KGHSH and LQKENI. The CDR3 is made up of 14 amino acids. The CDR3 sequence is CASSPGGGDYGYTF. Written as DNA, the CDR3 is TGTGCCAGCTCACCAGGAGGAGGGGACTATGGCTACACCTTC. Together with reference TRBV18 and TRBJ1-2, the CDR3 gives the full variable domain: NAGVMQNPRHLVRRRGQEARLRCSPMKGHSHVYWYRQLPEEGLKFMVYLQKENIIDESGMPKERFSAEFPKEGPSILRIQQVVRGDSAAYFCASSPGGGDYGYTFGSGTRLTVV.

The chain links TRBV2 to TRBJ2-3; D might be TRBD1 (6 bases). Trimming took 6 bases from V and 2 from J, leaving 15 bases between them. CDR3 size: 15 residues. Germline V gene data show CDR1 as SNHLY and CDR2 as FYNNEI. CDR3 in DNA: TGTGCCAGCAGCTACGAGGGGACAATCACAGATACGCAGTATTTT. Translated: CASSYEGTITDTQYF.

The chain joins TRBV13 to TRBJ2-4; no definite D call. There are 14 residues in the CDR3. Trimming took off 2 bases at V and 0 bases at J, with 5 bases between the two ends. CDR1 and CDR2 from the germline V gene are PRHDT and FYEKMQ (reference sequence). The CDR3 DNA follows: TGTGCCAGCAGCTTATTCCAAGCCAAAAACATTCAGTACTTC. This sequence encodes CASSLFQAKNIQYF.

The chain recombines TRBV5-4 with TRBJ1-4, with no clear D. This CDR3 has 15 amino acids. Trimming removed 4 bases at V and 3 bases at J, with 13 bases between. Germline V gene sequence: CDR1 SGHNT, CDR2 YYREEE (reference sequence). The CDR3 sequence: CASSPTWGSNEKLFF. CDR3 DNA sequence: TGTGCCAGCAGCCCCACGTGGGGATCTAATGAAAAACTGTTTTTT.

This chain connects TRBV5-1 to TRBJ2-3, with D hard to call. This CDR3 is 17 amino acids long. Trimming took off 0 bases at V and 0 bases at J, with 14 bases between the two ends. CDR1 is SGHRS, CDR2 YFSETQ, per germline. The CDR3 region has the DNA TGCGCCAGCAGCTTGGGCCACAGAGATTCTAGCACAGATACGCAGTATTTT. This translates into CASSLGHRDSSTDTQYF.

This clone was observed a few times. This chain uses TRBV18 with TRBJ2-1, with 14 bases fitting TRBD2. With 4 bases clipped from V and 10 bases from J, the junction kept 9 bases outside the gene matches. CDR1 and CDR2 from the germline V gene are KGHSH and LQKENI. This CDR3 has 16 residues. The CDR3 loop reads CASSQTSGGAGTEQFF. In DNA form, the CDR3 reads TGTGCCAGCTCACAGACTAGCGGGGGGGCCGGTACCGAGCAGTTCTTC. The full variable domain, rest sourced from reference TRBV18 and TRBJ2-1, is NAGVMQNPRHLVRRRGQEARLRCSPMKGHSHVYWYRQLPEEGLKFMVYLQKENIIDESGMPKERFSAEFPKEGPSILRIQQVVRGDSAAYFCASSQTSGGAGTEQFFGPGTRLTVL.

The CDR3 spells CASSLTGARTEAFF. The CDR3 DNA is TGCGCCAGCAGCTTGACAGGGGCCCGAACTGAAGCTTTCTTT. The chain combines TRBV5-1 with TRBJ1-1; TRBD1 matches 7 bases. Looked up from germline, CDR1 is SGHRS and CDR2 is YFSETQ. V was clipped by 1 base and J by 5 bases; unmatched bases: 5. The CDR3 sequence is 14 residues long.

The chain uses TRBV5-5 and TRBJ2-5, with TRBD2 matching over 15 bases. Germline V gene data show CDR1 as SGHKS and CDR2 as YYEKEE (reference sequence). This CDR3 is built from 17 residues. Losses at the gene ends were 4 bases for V and 5 bases for J; bases not matched to a gene: 9. The CDR3 here is CASSPGLAGGPGETQYF. CDR3 coding DNA: TGTGCCAGCAGCCCCGGACTAGCGGGGGGGCCAGGGGAGACCCAGTACTTC.

The chain joins TRBV5-1 to TRBJ1-4, with a weak D call TRBD1 (5 bases). Trimming took off 5 bases at V and 0 bases at J, with 11 bases between the two ends. The CDR3 contains 15 residues. Germline V gene data show CDR1 as SGHRS and CDR2 as YFSETQ. The CDR3 nucleotides are TGCGCCAGCAGACCGACAGCCTCAACTAATGAAAAACTGTTTTTT. It encodes CASRPTASTNEKLFF.

The rearrangement links TRBV5-7 to TRBJ1-1; D unclear. TRBV5-7 is known as an ORF, though its function is uncertain. This CDR3 is built from 13 residues. The ends were cut back, 1 base at V and 4 bases at J, with 8 bases in the middle. In nucleotides, the CDR3 is TGTGCCAGCAGCTTGTGGGGTGGCACTGAAGCTTTCTTT. This translates into CASSLWGGTEAFF.

The V call is TRBV6-6, the J call TRBJ2-7; weak D call: TRBD2 (6 bases). The CDR3 is made up of 15 amino acids. The V end was cut by 4 bases, the J end by 5 bases, with 18 bases between. Germline CDR1 MNHNY, CDR2 SVGAGI (reference sequence). As DNA, the CDR3 is TGTGCCAGCAGTTCCCGGACTACCGGGGCTGACGAGCAGTACTTC. The encoded protein is CASSSRTTGADEQYF.

The chain is built from TRBV6-1 and TRBJ2-1; 11 bases line up with TRBD2. The CDR3 totals 16 residues. V was pared by 4 bases and J by 5 bases, with 7 bases of the junction left unmatched. CDR1 MNHNS and CDR2 SASEGT come from the germline V gene. The CDR3 DNA follows: TGTGCCAGCAGTGGACCTAGCGGGGGGACGCACAATGAGCAGTTCTTC. It is translated as CASSGPSGGTHNEQFF.

CDR3 in amino acids: CASSRPGEHEQYF. CDR3 DNA sequence: TGTGCCAGCAGTCGGCCAGGGGAGCACGAGCAGTACTTC. The V call is TRBV6-6, the J call TRBJ2-7; D possibly corresponds to TRBD1 (6 bases). In germline, CDR1 is MNHNY, CDR2 SVGAGI (reference sequence). Trimming left V 5 bases short and J 5 bases short, with 13 bases between. There are 13 residues in the CDR3.

The V gene is TRBV30, the J gene TRBJ2-3; TRBD1 or TRBD2 may be the D gene (6 bases each). Trimming cost V 2 bases and J 4 bases, with 13 bases left between them. CDR1 GTSNPN and CDR2 SVGIG come from the germline V gene (reference sequence). The CDR3 runs 14 residues. This CDR3 reads CAWSRGLSADTQYF. DNA for the CDR3: TGTGCCTGGAGTCGGGGGCTAAGCGCAGATACGCAGTATTTT.

This chain uses TRBV20-1 with TRBJ2-5, with D unresolved. The CDR3 is made up of 10 amino acids. Germline CDR1 is DFQATT and CDR2 is SNEGSKA (reference sequence). V gave up 3 bases and J gave up 5 bases, with 4 bases separating them. The CDR3 protein is CSASWETQYF. The CDR3 bases are TGCAGTGCTAGTTGGGAGACCCAGTACTTC.